Listed below are T cell receptor beta chains from one sample, sequenced in a study of cytomegalovirus exposure and HLA in healthy donors. The repertoire was sequenced with immunoSEQ multiplex PCR; TCRdb's copy has only in-frame clones and lacks some. The table records about 170,000 clones, more than 60% of them present only once. The sample comprised PBMCs. These receptors came from a human donor in good health. The CDR3 runs from the conserved cysteine through the conserved F or W. D genes are given only for firm matches. The size entry is marked missing in some rows and otherwise reads once, few, many or a size class.

D gene: TRBD1
V gene: TRBV5-5
J gene: TRBJ1-2
clone size: few
CDR3 length: 13
CDR3 DNA: TGCGCCAGCAGCCAAGCCCCAGGGGGGTTCTACACCTTC
CDR3 protein: CASSQAPGGFYTF

D gene: TRBD1
V gene: TRBV9
J gene: TRBJ2-1
clone size: .
CDR3 length: 15
CDR3 DNA: TGTGCCAGCAGCGTGGCGACAGGGCTATACAATGAGCAGTTCTTC
CDR3 protein: CASSVATGLYNEQFF

D gene: .
V gene: TRBV19
J gene: TRBJ1-5
clone size: .
CDR3 length: 14
CDR3 DNA: TGTGCCAGTAGACCCAGGGGAGGGGATCAGCCCCAGCATTTT
CDR3 protein: CASRPRGGDQPQHF

D gene: .
V gene: TRBV19
J gene: TRBJ2-7
clone size: once
CDR3 length: 15
CDR3 DNA: TGTGCCAGTAGTATCGGCGGAACGAGCTCCTACGAGCAGTACTTC
CDR3 protein: CASSIGGTSSYEQYF

D gene: TRBD1
V gene: TRBV13
J gene: TRBJ1-2
clone size: .
CDR3 length: 17
CDR3 DNA: TGTGCCAGCAAGCGACTCCAAACAGGGGGCGGCGACTATGGCTACACCTTC
CDR3 protein: CASKRLQTGGGDYGYTF

D gene: .
V gene: TRBV7-7
J gene: TRBJ2-3
clone size: .
CDR3 length: 17
CDR3 DNA: TGTGCTAGCAGTTTCGGACGAGGGGGATCGGACACAGATACGCAGTATTTT
CDR3 protein: CASSFGRGGSDTDTQYF

D gene: .
V gene: TRBV7-6
J gene: TRBJ1-1
clone size: few
CDR3 length: 15
CDR3 DNA: TGTGCCAGCAGCTCCCCTAAACAGGGGAACACTGAAGCTTTCTTT
CDR3 protein: CASSSPKQGNTEAFF

D gene: TRBD2
V gene: TRBV18
J gene: TRBJ2-2
clone size: .
CDR3 length: 15
CDR3 DNA: TGTGCCAGCTCACCACAGCGGGGGGCCACCGGGGAGCTGTTTTTT
CDR3 protein: CASSPQRGATGELFF

D gene: .
V gene: TRBV5-5
J gene: TRBJ2-7
clone size: few
CDR3 length: 15
CDR3 DNA: TGTGCCAGCACCTCACAGGGGGGGGGCCTCCTCGAGCAGTACTTC
CDR3 protein: CASTSQGGGLLEQYF

D gene: TRBD2
V gene: TRBV29-1
J gene: TRBJ2-1
clone size: .
CDR3 length: 13
CDR3 DNA: TGCAGCGTTAAAAGCGGGGGTGGAGGTGAGCAGTTCTTC
CDR3 protein: CSVKSGGGGEQFF

D gene: TRBD1
V gene: TRBV5-1
J gene: TRBJ2-7
clone size: .
CDR3 length: 14
CDR3 DNA: TGCGCCAGCAGCGTGACAGGGGGAATTAACGAGCAGTACTTC
CDR3 protein: CASSVTGGINEQYF

D gene: .
V gene: TRBV5-1
J gene: TRBJ1-1
clone size: .
CDR3 length: 15
CDR3 DNA: TGCGCCAGCAGCTTCGGAGGGGCTGGGGACACTGAAGCTTTCTTT
CDR3 protein: CASSFGGAGDTEAFF

D gene: .
V gene: TRBV7-9
J gene: TRBJ1-2
clone size: .
CDR3 length: 16
CDR3 DNA: TGTTCCAGCAGCTTAGGCCAGGGCGGAATTAACTATGGCTACACCTTC
CDR3 protein: CSSSLGQGGINYGYTF

D gene: .
V gene: TRBV7-8
J gene: TRBJ2-7
clone size: .
CDR3 length: 13
CDR3 DNA: TGTGCCAGCAGCTTGGTCTCGCAGGACGAGCAGTACTTC
CDR3 protein: CASSLVSQDEQYF

D gene: TRBD2
V gene: TRBV6-1
J gene: TRBJ2-7
clone size: .
CDR3 length: 15
CDR3 DNA: TGTGCCAGCAGTGAATCTGGGGCCAGCGGGAGGGAGCAGTACTTC
CDR3 protein: CASSESGASGREQYF

D gene: .
V gene: TRBV27
J gene: TRBJ2-7
clone size: .
CDR3 length: 13
CDR3 DNA: TGTGCCAGCAGTTCCAGGGTTAACTACGAGCAGTACTTC
CDR3 protein: CASSSRVNYEQYF

D gene: TRBD1
V gene: TRBV5-8
J gene: TRBJ1-6
clone size: once
CDR3 length: 11
CDR3 DNA: TGTGCCAGCAGCTCAGGGGGACCCCTCCACTTT
CDR3 protein: CASSSGGPLHF

D gene: TRBD2
V gene: TRBV5-4
J gene: TRBJ2-3
clone size: .
CDR3 length: 18
CDR3 DNA: TGTGCCAGCAGCGCCGGGACTAGCGGGGCCAAACGGGCGGATACGCAGTATTTT
CDR3 protein: CASSAGTSGAKRADTQYF

D gene: TRBD1
V gene: TRBV29-1
J gene: TRBJ2-7
clone size: .
CDR3 length: 13
CDR3 DNA: TGCAGCGCCGGACAGGGTCGCACCTACGAGCAGTACTTC
CDR3 protein: CSAGQGRTYEQYF

D gene: .
V gene: TRBV5-6
J gene: TRBJ1-4
clone size: .
CDR3 length: 14
CDR3 DNA: TGTGCCAGCAGCTTGGCTCCCTCGGTTGAAAAACTGTTTTTT
CDR3 protein: CASSLAPSVEKLFF

D gene: .
V gene: TRBV7-2
J gene: TRBJ2-7
clone size: once
CDR3 length: 16
CDR3 DNA: TGTGCCAGCAGCCCCACCCTGGGGGGGGCCTCCTACGAGCAGTACTTC
CDR3 protein: CASSPTLGGASYEQYF

D gene: TRBD1
V gene: TRBV6-5
J gene: TRBJ1-1
clone size: .
CDR3 length: 14
CDR3 DNA: TGTGCCAGCAGCCCCACAGGGGGCAGAATTGAAGCTTTCTTT
CDR3 protein: CASSPTGGRIEAFF

D gene: TRBD1
V gene: TRBV7-3
J gene: TRBJ1-1
clone size: .
CDR3 length: 15
CDR3 DNA: TGTGCCAGCAGCTTAGGGGACAGGGGGAACACTGAAGCTTTCTTT
CDR3 protein: CASSLGDRGNTEAFF

D gene: TRBD2
V gene: TRBV5-1
J gene: TRBJ2-7
clone size: .
CDR3 length: 15
CDR3 DNA: TGCGCCAGCAGCTTGGGACTAGCCGGCCCAATCGAGCAGTACTTC
CDR3 protein: CASSLGLAGPIEQYF

D gene: .
V gene: TRBV11-2
J gene: TRBJ2-7
clone size: .
CDR3 length: 14
CDR3 DNA: TGTGCCAGCAGCCCGCACGGGGAAGACTACGAGCAGTACTTC
CDR3 protein: CASSPHGEDYEQYF

D gene: .
V gene: TRBV6-5
J gene: TRBJ2-5
clone size: .
CDR3 length: 14
CDR3 DNA: TGTGCCAGCAGTATGGGAGGGGGTCAAGAGACCCAGTACTTC
CDR3 protein: CASSMGGGQETQYF

D gene: .
V gene: TRBV18
J gene: TRBJ1-1
clone size: .
CDR3 length: 13
CDR3 DNA: TGTGCCAGCTCACCCGAGAGGGACACTGAAGCTTTCTTT
CDR3 protein: CASSPERDTEAFF

D gene: TRBD1
V gene: TRBV14
J gene: TRBJ2-7
clone size: .
CDR3 length: 14
CDR3 DNA: TGTGCCAGCAGCGACAGGGCCCTCAGGTGGGAGCAGTACTTC
CDR3 protein: CASSDRALRWEQYF

D gene: .
V gene: TRBV28
J gene: TRBJ1-2
clone size: .
CDR3 length: 13
CDR3 DNA: TGTGCCAGCAGTTTTGGGGGGGGGTATGGCTACACCTTC
CDR3 protein: CASSFGGGYGYTF

D gene: TRBD1
V gene: TRBV27
J gene: TRBJ2-7
clone size: .
CDR3 length: 14
CDR3 DNA: TGTGCCAGCAGTTTATCAATACAGGGGCCCGAGCAGTACTTC
CDR3 protein: CASSLSIQGPEQYF

D gene: .
V gene: TRBV29-1
J gene: TRBJ2-7
clone size: once
CDR3 length: 11
CDR3 DNA: TGCAGCGGAATACAGGGCCGCGAGCAGTACTTC
CDR3 protein: CSGIQGREQYF

D gene: TRBD1
V gene: TRBV19
J gene: TRBJ1-6
clone size: .
CDR3 length: 15
CDR3 DNA: TGTGCCAGTAGTATACAGGGGGCACGGAATTCACCCCTCCACTTT
CDR3 protein: CASSIQGARNSPLHF

D gene: .
V gene: TRBV25-1
J gene: TRBJ2-1
clone size: .
CDR3 length: 12
CDR3 DNA: TGTGCCAGCAGTACCCGGGGGAGTGAGCAGTTCTTC
CDR3 protein: CASSTRGSEQFF